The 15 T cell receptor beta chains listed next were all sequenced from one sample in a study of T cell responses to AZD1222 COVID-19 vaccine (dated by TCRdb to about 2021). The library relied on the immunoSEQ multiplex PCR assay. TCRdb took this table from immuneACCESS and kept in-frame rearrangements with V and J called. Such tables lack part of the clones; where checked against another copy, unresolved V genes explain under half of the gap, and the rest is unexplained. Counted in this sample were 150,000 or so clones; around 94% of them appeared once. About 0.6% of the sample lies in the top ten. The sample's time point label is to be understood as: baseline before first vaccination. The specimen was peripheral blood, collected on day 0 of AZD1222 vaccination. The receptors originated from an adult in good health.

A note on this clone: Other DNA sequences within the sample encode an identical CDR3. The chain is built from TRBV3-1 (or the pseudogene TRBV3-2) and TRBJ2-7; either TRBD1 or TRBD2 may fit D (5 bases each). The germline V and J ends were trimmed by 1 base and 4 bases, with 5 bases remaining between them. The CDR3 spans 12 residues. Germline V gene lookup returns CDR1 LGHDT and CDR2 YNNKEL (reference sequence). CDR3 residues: CASSQGGYEQYF. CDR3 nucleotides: TGTGCCAGCAGCCAAGGGGGGTACGAGCAGTACTTC.

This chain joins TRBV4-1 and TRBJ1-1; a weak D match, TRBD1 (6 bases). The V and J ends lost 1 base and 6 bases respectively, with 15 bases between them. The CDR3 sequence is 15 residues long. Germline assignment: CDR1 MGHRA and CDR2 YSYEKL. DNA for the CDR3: TGCGCCAGCAGCCAAGGTGAGGGGGGGAGAGCTGAAGCTTTCTTT. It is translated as CASSQGEGGRAEAFF.

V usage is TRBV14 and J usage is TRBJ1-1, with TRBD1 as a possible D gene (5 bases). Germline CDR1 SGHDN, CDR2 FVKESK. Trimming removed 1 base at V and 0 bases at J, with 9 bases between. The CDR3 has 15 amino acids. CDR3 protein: CASSQGGTLNTEAFF. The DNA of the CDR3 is TGTGCCAGCAGCCAAGGGGGGACCTTGAACACTGAAGCTTTCTTT. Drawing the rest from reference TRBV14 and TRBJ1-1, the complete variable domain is EAGVTQFPSHSVIEKGQTVTLRCDPISGHDNLYWYRRVMGKEIKFLLHFVKESKQDESGMPNNRFLAERTGGTYSTLKVQPAELEDSGVYFCASSQGGTLNTEAFFGQGTRLTVV.

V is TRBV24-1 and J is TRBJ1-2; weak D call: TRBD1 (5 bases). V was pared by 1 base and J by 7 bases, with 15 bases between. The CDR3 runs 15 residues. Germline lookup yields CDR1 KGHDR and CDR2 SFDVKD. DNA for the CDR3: TGTGCCACCAGTGATTTCACGGGGGAGCTTGGTGGCTACACCTTC. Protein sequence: CATSDFTGELGGYTF.

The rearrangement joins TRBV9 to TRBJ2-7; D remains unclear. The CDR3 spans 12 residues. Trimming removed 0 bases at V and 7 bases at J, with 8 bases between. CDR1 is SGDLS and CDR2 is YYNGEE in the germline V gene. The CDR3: CASSVAQGEQYF. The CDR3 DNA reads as TGTGCCAGCAGCGTAGCTCAAGGAGAGCAGTACTTC. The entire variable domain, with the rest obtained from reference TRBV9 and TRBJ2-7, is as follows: DSGVTQTPKHLITATGQRVTLRCSPRSGDLSVYWYQQSLDQGLQFLIQYYNGEERAKGNILERFSAQQFPDLHSELNLSSLELGDSALYFCASSVAQGEQYFGPGTRLTVT.

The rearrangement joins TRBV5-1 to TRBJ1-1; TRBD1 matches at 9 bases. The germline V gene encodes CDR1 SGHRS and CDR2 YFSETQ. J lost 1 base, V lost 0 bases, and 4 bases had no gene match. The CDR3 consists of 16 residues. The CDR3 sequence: CASSLAVDRGNTEAFF. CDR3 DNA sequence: TGCGCCAGCAGCTTGGCCGTGGACAGGGGGAACACTGAAGCTTTCTTT.

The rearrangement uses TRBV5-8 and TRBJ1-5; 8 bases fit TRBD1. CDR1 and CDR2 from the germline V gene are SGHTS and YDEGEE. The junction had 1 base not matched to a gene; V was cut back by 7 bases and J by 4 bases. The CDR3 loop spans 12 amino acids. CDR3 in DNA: TGTGCCAGCGGACAGGGAAATCAGCCCCAGCATTTT. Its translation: CASGQGNQPQHF.

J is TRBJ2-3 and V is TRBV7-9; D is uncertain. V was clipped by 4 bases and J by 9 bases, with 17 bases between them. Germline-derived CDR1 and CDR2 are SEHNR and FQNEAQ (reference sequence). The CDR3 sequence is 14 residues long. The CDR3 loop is CASSSTKPEVTQYF. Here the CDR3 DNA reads TGTGCCAGCAGCTCAACGAAACCTGAAGTAACGCAGTATTTT.

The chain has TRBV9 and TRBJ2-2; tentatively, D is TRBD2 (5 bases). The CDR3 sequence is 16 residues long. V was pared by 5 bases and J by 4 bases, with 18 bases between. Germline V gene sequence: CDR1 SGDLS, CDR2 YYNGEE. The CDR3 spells CASRVSGSGSTGELFF. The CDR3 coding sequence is TGTGCCAGCAGGGTCTCGGGGAGCGGATCCACCGGGGAGCTGTTTTTT. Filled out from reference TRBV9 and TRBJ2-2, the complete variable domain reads DSGVTQTPKHLITATGQRVTLRCSPRSGDLSVYWYQQSLDQGLQFLIQYYNGEERAKGNILERFSAQQFPDLHSELNLSSLELGDSALYFCASRVSGSGSTGELFFGEGSRLTVL.

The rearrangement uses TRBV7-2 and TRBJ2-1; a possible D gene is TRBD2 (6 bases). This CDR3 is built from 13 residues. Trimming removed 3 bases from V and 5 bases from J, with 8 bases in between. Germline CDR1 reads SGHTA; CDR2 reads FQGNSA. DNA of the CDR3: TGTGCCAGCAGCTTGAAGCGGGACAATGAGCAGTTCTTC. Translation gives CASSLKRDNEQFF.

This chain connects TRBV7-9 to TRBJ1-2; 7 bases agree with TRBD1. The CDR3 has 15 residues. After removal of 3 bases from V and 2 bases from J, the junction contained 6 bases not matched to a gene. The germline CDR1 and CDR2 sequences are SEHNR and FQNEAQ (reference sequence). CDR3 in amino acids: CASSFRQGLNYGYTF. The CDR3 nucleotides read TGTGCCAGCAGCTTCCGACAGGGTCTAAACTATGGCTACACCTTC.

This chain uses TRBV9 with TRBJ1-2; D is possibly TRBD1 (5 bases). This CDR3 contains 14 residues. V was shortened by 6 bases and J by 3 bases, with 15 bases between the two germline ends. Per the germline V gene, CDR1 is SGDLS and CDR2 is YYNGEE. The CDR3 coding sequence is TGTGCCAGCAAAGGCCCTGGGGGGGACTATGGCTACACCTTC. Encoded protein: CASKGPGGDYGYTF. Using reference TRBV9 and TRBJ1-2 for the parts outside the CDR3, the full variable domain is DSGVTQTPKHLITATGQRVTLRCSPRSGDLSVYWYQQSLDQGLQFLIQYYNGEERAKGNILERFSAQQFPDLHSELNLSSLELGDSALYFCASKGPGGDYGYTFGSGTRLTVV.

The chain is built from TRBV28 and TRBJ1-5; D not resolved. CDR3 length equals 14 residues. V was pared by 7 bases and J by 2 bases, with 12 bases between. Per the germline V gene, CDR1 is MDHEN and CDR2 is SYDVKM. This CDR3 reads CASIPSEGNQPQHF. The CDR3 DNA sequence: TGTGCCAGCATTCCCTCGGAGGGCAATCAGCCCCAGCATTTT.

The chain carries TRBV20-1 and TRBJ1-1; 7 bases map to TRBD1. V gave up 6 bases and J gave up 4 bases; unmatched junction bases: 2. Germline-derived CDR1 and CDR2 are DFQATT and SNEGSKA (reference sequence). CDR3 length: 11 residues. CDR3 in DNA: TGCAGTGCGTACAGGGGCACTGAAGCTTTCTTT. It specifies CSAYRGTEAFF.

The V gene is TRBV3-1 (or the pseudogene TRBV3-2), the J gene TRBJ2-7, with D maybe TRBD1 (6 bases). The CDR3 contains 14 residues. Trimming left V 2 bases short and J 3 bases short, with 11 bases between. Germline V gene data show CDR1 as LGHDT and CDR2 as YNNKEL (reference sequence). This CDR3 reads CASSQSEGGYEQYF. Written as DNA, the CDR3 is TGTGCCAGCAGCCAATCTGAAGGGGGCTACGAGCAGTACTTC.